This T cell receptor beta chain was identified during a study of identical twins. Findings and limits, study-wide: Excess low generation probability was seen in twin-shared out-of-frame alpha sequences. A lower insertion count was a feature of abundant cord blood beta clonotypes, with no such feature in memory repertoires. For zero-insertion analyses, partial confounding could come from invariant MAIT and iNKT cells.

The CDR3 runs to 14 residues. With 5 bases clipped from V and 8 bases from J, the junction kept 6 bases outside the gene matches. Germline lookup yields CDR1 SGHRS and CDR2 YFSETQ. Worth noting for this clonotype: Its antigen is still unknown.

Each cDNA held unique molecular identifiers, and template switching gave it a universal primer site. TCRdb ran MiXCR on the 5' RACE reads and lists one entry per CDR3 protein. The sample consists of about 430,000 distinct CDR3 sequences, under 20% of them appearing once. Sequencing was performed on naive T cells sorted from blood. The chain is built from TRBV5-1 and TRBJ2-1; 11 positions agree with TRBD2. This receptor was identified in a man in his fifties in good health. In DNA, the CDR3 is TGCGCCAGCAGTTACGGGACTAGCGGAGATGAGCAGTTCTTC. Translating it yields CASSYGTSGDEQFF.